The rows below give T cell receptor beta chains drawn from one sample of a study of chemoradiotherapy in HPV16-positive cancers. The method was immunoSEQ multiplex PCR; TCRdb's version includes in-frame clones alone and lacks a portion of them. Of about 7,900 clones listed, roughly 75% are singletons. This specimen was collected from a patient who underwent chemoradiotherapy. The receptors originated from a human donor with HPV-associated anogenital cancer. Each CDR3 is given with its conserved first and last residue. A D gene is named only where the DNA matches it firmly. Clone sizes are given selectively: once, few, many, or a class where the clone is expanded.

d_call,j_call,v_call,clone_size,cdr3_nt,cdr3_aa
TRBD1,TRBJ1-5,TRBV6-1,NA,TGTGCCAGCAGTGACCTGGGACAGGGGGGCCAGCCCCAGCATTTT,CASSDLGQGGQPQHF
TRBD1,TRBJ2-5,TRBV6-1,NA,TGTGCCAGCAGCCCCGAGGGGACAGGGCAAGAGACCCAGTACTTC,CASSPEGTGQETQYF
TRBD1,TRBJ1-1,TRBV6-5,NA,TGTGCCAGCAGTCCACCGGGACAGGGTGGGATGTCTTTCTTT,CASSPPGQGGMSFF
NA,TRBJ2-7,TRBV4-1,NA,TGCGCCAGCAGCCAAGATTATCAGGGTACCACCTCCTACGAGCAGTACTTC,CASSQDYQGTTSYEQYF
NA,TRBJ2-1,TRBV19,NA,TGTGCCAGTAGGCATACAGGGAACAATGAGCAGTTCTTC,CASRHTGNNEQFF
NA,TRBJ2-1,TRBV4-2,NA,TGTGCCAGCAGCCAAGAAAGGCGTTACAATGAGCAGTTCTTC,CASSQERRYNEQFF
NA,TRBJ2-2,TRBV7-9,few,TGTGCCAGCAGCCCCCCTAGGGCTTACACCGGGGAGCTGTTTTTT,CASSPPRAYTGELFF
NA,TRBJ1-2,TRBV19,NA,TGTGCCAGTAGTATAGGACAGTCAAACTATGGCTACACCTTC,CASSIGQSNYGYTF
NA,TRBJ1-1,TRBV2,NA,TGTGCCAGCGCATCCGGGGGGTACACTGAAGCTTTCTTT,CASASGGYTEAFF
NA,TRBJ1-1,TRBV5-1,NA,TGCGCCAGCAGCGATCAGGGGAGTGGAGACACTGAAGCTTTCTTT,CASSDQGSGDTEAFF
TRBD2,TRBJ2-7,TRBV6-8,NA,TGTGCCAGCAGTTACAAGAAAGCCGGGACTAGCGACTCCTACGAGCAGTACTTC,CASSYKKAGTSDSYEQYF
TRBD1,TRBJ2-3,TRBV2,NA,TGTGCCAGCACCGCCCCCGGGACAGGGGGAGGAGATACGCAGTATTTT,CASTAPGTGGGDTQYF
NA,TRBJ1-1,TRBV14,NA,TGTGCCAGCAGCCAAACCTTAGGGCTGGGGACTGAAGCTTTCTTT,CASSQTLGLGTEAFF
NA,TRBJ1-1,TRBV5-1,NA,TGCGCCAGCAGCTCGGACAGTGTCAATGAAGCTTTCTTT,CASSSDSVNEAFF
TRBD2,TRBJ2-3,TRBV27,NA,TGTGCCAGCAGTTTATTTTCGGGAGGGGCCGGGGTCACAGATACGCAGTATTTT,CASSLFSGGAGVTDTQYF
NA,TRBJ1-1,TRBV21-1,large,TGTGCCAGCAGGACTTCTTTGCGCATTCCGGGGAACACTGAAGCTTTCTTT,CASRTSLRIPGNTEAFF
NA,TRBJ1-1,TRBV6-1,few,TGTGCCAGCCCTGAGGCTTTCTTT,CASPEAFF
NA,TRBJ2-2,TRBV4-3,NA,TGCGCCAGCAGCCAAGACCCGCGCGGGGAGCTGTTTTTT,CASSQDPRGELFF
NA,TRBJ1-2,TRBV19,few,TGTGCCAGTAGTACGGGCGGAACCGCGAATGGGCCCTATGGCTACACCTTC,CASSTGGTANGPYGYTF
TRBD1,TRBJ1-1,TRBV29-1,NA,TGCAGCGCCGGCAGGGGGACTGAAGCTTTCTTT,CSAGRGTEAFF
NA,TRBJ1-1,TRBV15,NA,TGTGCCACCAGCATGGGGGAGGGGAGGGGTGAAGCTTTCTTT,CATSMGEGRGEAFF
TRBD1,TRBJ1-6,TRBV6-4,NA,TGTGCCAGCAGTAGCATTCGGGACAGGGGCGTACTCAAGAATTCACCCCTCCACTTT,CASSSIRDRGVLKNSPLHF
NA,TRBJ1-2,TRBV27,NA,TGTGCCAGCAGTTTATCAACAGCTAACTATGGCTACACCTTC,CASSLSTANYGYTF
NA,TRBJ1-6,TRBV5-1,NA,TGCGCCAGCAGCTCTGGACAGCCCAATAATTCACCCCTCCACTTT,CASSSGQPNNSPLHF
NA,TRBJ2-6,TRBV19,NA,TGTGCCAGTCGCCTTTTAGGGGGGGGCGAAGGCGTCCTGACTTTC,CASRLLGGGEGVLTF